This T cell receptor beta chain stems from a study of blood T cell repertoires in COVID-19. Whole-study context: Whether acute or convalescent, the COVID-19 samples came from the United States, Italy and Spain. Sources were T cells, B-cell-depleted T cells, or PBMCs; the material itself was cDNA or gDNA.

The CDR3 contains 16 residues. Per germline, CDR1 SGHTA and CDR2 FQGNSA. Trimming removed 1 base from V and 1 base from J, with 14 bases in between. Only in-frame clones appear in the TCRdb table, and some are missing; sequencing was by immunoSEQ multiplex PCR. The repertoire has about 130,000 clones, around 81% of them found once; the top ten carry 9.7%. Material: peripheral blood. This clonotype was obtained from a man in his forties with active or convalescent COVID-19. J is TRBJ2-7 and V is TRBV7-2; unclear D gene. CDR3 sequence reads: CASSLEWASRSYEQYF. In DNA form, the CDR3 reads TGTGCCAGCAGCTTAGAGTGGGCCAGTAGGTCCTACGAGCAGTACTTC. Full variable domain (missing parts from reference TRBV7-2 and TRBJ2-7): GAGVSQSPSNKVTEKGKDVELRCDPISGHTALYWYRQSLGQGLEFLIYFQGNSAPDKSGLPSDRFSAERTGGSVSTLTIQRTQQEDSAVYLCASSLEWASRSYEQYFGPGTRLTVT.